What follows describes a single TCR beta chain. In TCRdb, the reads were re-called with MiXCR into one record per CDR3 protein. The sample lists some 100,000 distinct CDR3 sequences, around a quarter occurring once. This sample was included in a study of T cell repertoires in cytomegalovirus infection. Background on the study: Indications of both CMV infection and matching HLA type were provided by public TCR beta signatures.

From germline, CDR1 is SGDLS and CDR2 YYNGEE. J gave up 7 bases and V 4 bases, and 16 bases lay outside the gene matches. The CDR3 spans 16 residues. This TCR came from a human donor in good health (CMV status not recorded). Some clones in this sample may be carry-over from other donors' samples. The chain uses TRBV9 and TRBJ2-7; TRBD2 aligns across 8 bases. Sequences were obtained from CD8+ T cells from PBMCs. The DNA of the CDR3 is TGTGCCAGCAGCCTAGCGGATAGCGGGACGTACGCGGAGCAGTACTTC. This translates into CASSLADSGTYAEQYF.